The 14 T cell receptor beta chains listed next were all sequenced from one sample in a study of blood T cell repertoires in COVID-19. Profiling relied on immunoSEQ multiplex PCR, and the TCRdb table lists in-frame clones only, not all of them. Of 540,000 or so clones detected, approximately 91% appear once; the ten largest clones hold 7.5% to 9.5%. Sequenced material: peripheral blood. Receptors originate from a woman between 50 and 59 years old with COVID-19, enrolled during active disease.

The chain is built from TRBV28 and TRBJ1-3; D ambiguous. CDR1 and CDR2 from the germline V gene are MDHEN and SYDVKM. Trimming took off 3 bases at V and 7 bases at J, with 13 bases between the two ends. This CDR3 is built from 14 residues. In DNA form, the CDR3 reads TGTGCCAGCAGTTTGGCTTTGGCCCCCAACACCATATATTTT. Amino acid sequence: CASSLALAPNTIYF. Supplemented by reference TRBV28 and TRBJ1-3, the full variable domain reads DVKVTQSSRYLVKRTGEKVFLECVQDMDHENMFWYRQDPGLGLRLIYFSYDVKMKEKGDIPEGYSVSREKKERFSLILESASTNQTSMYLCASSLALAPNTIYFGEGSWLTVV.

The CDR3 DNA reads TGTGCCAGCATTCAAAAAGATACGCAGTATTTT. Translation: CASIQKDTQYF. This chain joins TRBV5-5 and TRBJ2-3, with D unclear. Germline V gene sequence: CDR1 SGHKS, CDR2 YYEKEE (reference sequence). Trimming took off 6 bases at V and 5 bases at J, with 7 bases between the two ends. This CDR3 comprises 11 residues.

V is TRBV27 and J is TRBJ1-2; possibly TRBD1 for D (5 bases). CDR3 length: 15 residues. V was trimmed by 5 bases and J by 4 bases, leaving 17 bases between them. Germline CDR1 and CDR2: MNHEY and SMNVEV (reference sequence). CDR3 sequence: CASSPRGGGFYGYTF. The CDR3 DNA reads as TGTGCCAGCAGTCCAAGGGGCGGTGGGTTCTATGGCTACACCTTC.

This clone has a handful of counts. This chain uses TRBV12-5 with TRBJ1-3, with D maybe TRBD1 (5 bases). Germline-derived CDR1 and CDR2 are LGHNT and FRNRAP. CDR3 length: 15 residues. V lost 2 bases and J lost 0, with 8 bases in between. The CDR3 region is CASGLRQPSGNTIYF. DNA for the CDR3: TGTGCTAGTGGTTTGAGACAGCCCTCTGGAAACACCATATATTTT.

V usage is TRBV12-3 or TRBV12-4 and J usage is TRBJ1-2, with unresolved D. Trimming pared 5 bases from V and 0 bases from J, leaving 7 bases between. The CDR3 has 13 residues. As DNA, the CDR3 is TGTGCCAGCAGTCCCGGAGCTAACTATGGCTACACCTTC. This sequence encodes CASSPGANYGYTF.

The rearrangement joins TRBV27 to TRBJ1-4, with D perhaps matching TRBD1 (5 bases). The germline V gene encodes CDR1 MNHEY and CDR2 SMNVEV (reference sequence). V lost 1 base, J lost 4 bases, and 7 bases lay in between. The CDR3 has 14 residues. The CDR3 nucleotides read TGTGCCAGCAGTTTATTAGGGGTTAATGAAAAACTGTTTTTT. It specifies CASSLLGVNEKLFF.

In its sample, this clone was seen once. This chain links TRBV10-1 with TRBJ1-1; the D is unclear. This CDR3 comprises 12 residues. The ends were cut back, 2 bases at V and 4 bases at J, with 5 bases in the middle. The germline CDR1 and CDR2 sequences are WNHNN and SYGVQD (reference sequence). The CDR3 sequence: CASSEGGTEAFF. The CDR3, as DNA: TGCGCCAGCAGTGAGGGAGGCACTGAAGCTTTCTTT.

This clone was observed once. V is TRBV3-1 (or the pseudogene TRBV3-2) and J is TRBJ2-7; a weak D match, TRBD2 (5 bases). V gave up 3 bases and J gave up 4 bases, with 16 bases separating them. Germline V gene data show CDR1 as LGHDT and CDR2 as YNNKEL (reference sequence). The CDR3 covers 15 residues. The CDR3 DNA is TGTGCCAGCAGCCACCGGGGAAAAGCCGAATACGAGCAGTACTTC. This gives the protein CASSHRGKAEYEQYF.

The chain couples TRBV10-1 to TRBJ1-1, with 7 positions matching TRBD1. CDR3 length: 16 residues. Trimming took 2 bases from V and 0 from J; bases not matched to a gene: 6. Germline V gives CDR1 WNHNN, CDR2 SYGVQD (reference sequence). Written as DNA, the CDR3 is TGCGCCAGCAGTGAGACCCCGGACAGGTTGAACACTGAAGCTTTCTTT. Amino acids: CASSETPDRLNTEAFF.

The chain combines TRBV11-2 with TRBJ2-1; possibly TRBD1 for D (6 bases). Germline assignment: CDR1 SGHAT and CDR2 FQNNGV. The CDR3 totals 12 residues. Trimming left V 4 bases short and J 10 bases short, with 11 bases between. CDR3 region: CASSSTGSEQFF. As DNA, the CDR3 is TGTGCCAGCAGCTCGACAGGATCCGAGCAGTTCTTC. Combining the CDR3 with reference TRBV11-2 and TRBJ2-1 gives the whole variable domain EAGVAQSPRYKIIEKRQSVAFWCNPISGHATLYWYQQILGQGPKLLIQFQNNGVVDDSQLPKDRFSAERLKGVDSTLKIQPAKLEDSAVYLCASSSTGSEQFFGPGTRLTVL.

This clone was picked up one time. J is TRBJ1-6 and V is TRBV30; D is ambiguous. The CDR3 has 13 residues. Germline lookup yields CDR1 GTSNPN and CDR2 SVGIG (reference sequence). Trimming left V 4 bases short and J 6 bases short, with 10 bases between. The CDR3 sequence is CAWTGLINSPLHF. In DNA, the CDR3 is TGTGCCTGGACAGGCCTCATTAATTCACCCCTCCACTTT.

The chain couples TRBV7-2 to TRBJ2-7; no clear D. Germline values: CDR1 SGHTA, CDR2 FQGNSA. This CDR3 has 14 amino acids. Trimming removed 5 bases from V and 0 bases from J, with 11 bases in between. The CDR3, as DNA: TGTGCCAGCAGCCCCACCTGGAGCTCCTACGAGCAGTACTTC. Protein sequence: CASSPTWSSYEQYF.

The V and J genes are TRBV2 and TRBJ1-2; the D gene is possibly TRBD1 (6 bases). Germline V CDR1 and CDR2: SNHLY, FYNNEI. CDR3 size: 15 residues. Trimming took 7 bases from V and 2 from J, leaving 17 bases between them. The CDR3 reads CASTLIQGSNYGYTF. In DNA, the CDR3 is TGTGCCAGCACCTTGATACAGGGTTCGAACTATGGCTACACCTTC.

V is TRBV6-5 and J is TRBJ2-7, with TRBD1 matching 8 bases. There are 15 residues in the CDR3. Trimming removed 7 bases from V and 4 bases from J; junction bases left unmatched: 12. Germline V CDR1 and CDR2: MNHEY, SVGAGI. The CDR3 is CASIDRQGTEYEQYF. The CDR3 DNA reads as TGTGCCAGCATCGATAGACAGGGGACTGAGTACGAGCAGTACTTC.